Described below is a single T cell receptor (beta chain) sequence and its context. The target of this receptor is not known. No quality values exist for individual bases; no much larger clone is one base distant. CD8 naive samples were obtained by positive selection for CCR7 among CD45RO-negative cells, yielding a CD45RA+CCR7+ population from which TemRA cells were excluded. The donors were healthy, HIV-negative adults with no recently reported acute infections or vaccinations. All donors were Caucasian adults living in Nashville, Tennessee, USA. After blood collection by leukapheresis, PBMCs were isolated using Ficoll-Histopaque density gradient centrifugation and then cryopreserved in the vapor phase of liquid nitrogen. Analytical flow cytometry was used to check the purity and quantity of each magnetically sorted T cell population. Genomic DNA was isolated from every sorted fraction and measured by UV absorbance on a Nanodrop 2000c.

This entry comes from a study of shared clonotypes between healthy human individuals (dated by TCRdb to 2020 to 2022). Study-wide context: The cohort comprised a couple of women and a few men aged 18 to 49 years. For each donor, CD4 naive and CD4 memory were each given three plates, CD8 naive was given two plates, and CD8 memory was given one plate. To estimate repertoire size and how much clonotypes are shared between individuals, the study performed deep sequencing of blood TCR repertoires from five healthy adults. To increase sequencing depth and limit assay-specific biases, different laboratories used diverse techniques to prepare libraries and sequence TCR repertoires. Per donor, leukapheresis produced somewhere between about 0.8 and 9.5 billion PBMCs. Overall study results and their limits: Only blood was sampled, and tissue TCR repertoires likely differ from those in blood. Even with the large sequencing depth, rarefaction of the sorted-subset datasets indicated that sequencing was incomplete. Sharing across a few donors was observed for approximately 5% of naive CD4, 3% to 3.5% of naive CD8, 2% to 2.5% of memory CD4, and around 0.4% of memory CD8 clonotypes. Pairwise subsampling indicated that sequencing depth was expected to affect the degree of clonotype sharing among donors. The small number of donors limited the genetic and exposure-history diversity represented. Naive subsets generally had larger estimated clonotype richness than memory subsets did. Compared with non-shared clonotypes, clonotypes shared by all four sorted-subset donors had higher generation probabilities.

Inclusive of the bounding cysteine and phenylalanine, the CDR3 is 11 residues long. The read is trimmed to its CDR3 DNA, 33 bases read in frame from base 1. The germline ends are 0 bases apart after V is trimmed by 0 bases and J by 7 bases. Looking up the germline V gene (reference sequence) yields CDR1 SEHNR and CDR2 FQNEAQ. Using the deep immunoSEQ assay, multiplex PCR amplified TCR CDR3 regions from genomic DNA. Genomic DNA extracted from each cell subset was distributed evenly over all wells of several immunoSEQ 96-well plates, and each plate served as one replicate. Each replicate PCR for sorted subsets received about 210 ng genomic DNA, equal to roughly 33,000 T cell genomes. Purified libraries were quantified with a Qubit 3.0 fluorometer, sized on a Bioanalyzer 2100, and re-quantified with the KAPA Library Quantification kit. A separate single-read 150-cycle Illumina NextSeq 550 flow cell was used to sequence each immunoSEQ 96-well plate. On the study's bioinformatics: Because the immunoSEQ output held only junctional sequences and lacked quality scores, the filtering could not match the filtering applied to full-length reads. To assign V/J genes and CDR3, sequences were annotated against IMGT germline references using PyIR, a Python wrapper for IgBLAST v1.9. Reads were removed for weak V/J assignments (E-value above 1e-6), missing CDR3, stop codons, out-of-frame junctions, or ambiguous translated residues. V3J clonotypes were defined as sequences sharing an identical inferred V gene, J gene, and CDR3 amino acid sequence. Percentage overlap between repertoires was computed as shared unique clonotypes divided by the size of the smaller repertoire. Richness of each repertoire was evaluated using RTK rarefaction, the Chao1 estimator, and Recon v2.1 estimates of unobserved clonotypes. Generation probabilities for all TCRbeta clonotypes obtained by the gDNA method from a few donors were computed using OLGA. Not all clones reach the TCRdb copy of this immuneACCESS table, which keeps in-frame sequences only. Checked studies attribute under half of the gap to unresolved V genes and leave the rest unexplained. V and J calls and clone size follow that table, whereas D and trimming were derived from the DNA. The sample contains about 550,000 clones, nearly 97% of them found a single time. The top ten constitute over 0.09% of the sample.

The specimen sequenced was naive CD8+ T cells sorted from blood. The intended sense of this specimen's cell subset or site label: CD45RA+CCR7+. This sequence was found in a woman between 25 and 40 years old in good health. The rearranged segments are TRBV7-9 and TRBJ2-2; no D segment can be confidently identified. Here is the DNA: TGTGCCAGCAGCTTAGCCGGGGAGCTGTTTTTT. Translation gives CASSLAGELFF.